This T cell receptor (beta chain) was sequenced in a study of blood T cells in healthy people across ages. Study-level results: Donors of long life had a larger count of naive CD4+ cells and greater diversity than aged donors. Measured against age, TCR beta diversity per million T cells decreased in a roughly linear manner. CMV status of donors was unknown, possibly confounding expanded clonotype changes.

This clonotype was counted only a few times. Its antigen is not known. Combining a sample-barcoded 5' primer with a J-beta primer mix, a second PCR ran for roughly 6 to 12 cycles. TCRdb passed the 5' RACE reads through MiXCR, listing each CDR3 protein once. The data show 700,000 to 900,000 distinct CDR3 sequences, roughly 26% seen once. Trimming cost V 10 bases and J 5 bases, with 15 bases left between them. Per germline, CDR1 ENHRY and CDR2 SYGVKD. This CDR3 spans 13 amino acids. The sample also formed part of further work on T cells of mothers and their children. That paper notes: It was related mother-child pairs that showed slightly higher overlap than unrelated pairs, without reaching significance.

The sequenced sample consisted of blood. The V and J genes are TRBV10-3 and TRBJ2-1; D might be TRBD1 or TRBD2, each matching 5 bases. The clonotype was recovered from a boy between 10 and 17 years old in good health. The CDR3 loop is CATRRDENNEQFF. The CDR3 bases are TGTGCCACCCGCCGGGACGAAAACAATGAGCAGTTCTTC.